The 23 T cell receptor beta chains below all came from one sample that was sequenced in a study of blood T cell repertoires in COVID-19. Method: immunoSEQ multiplex PCR; TCRdb's copy keeps in-frame clones and lacks some. The data hold around 110,000 clones, with just under 80% observed a single time. The sample comprised peripheral blood. Receptor source: a man aged 60-69 years with active or convalescent COVID-19.

The rearrangement joins TRBV3-1 (or the pseudogene TRBV3-2) to TRBJ2-3, with 10 bases identical to TRBD2. The J segment lost 1 base and the V segment lost 6 bases, leaving 4 bases of the junction unmatched. From germline, CDR1 is LGHDT and CDR2 YNNKEL (reference sequence). This CDR3 has 15 amino acids. CDR3 bases: TGTGCCAGCAGATCGCTAGCGGGGGGCACAGATACGCAGTATTTT. It specifies CASRSLAGGTDTQYF.

As DNA, the CDR3 is TGTGCCAGCAGCCTCGGGAGTAGCGGGAGGGCCAGGTACGAGCAGTACTTC. Amino acids: CASSLGSSGRARYEQYF. V and J are TRBV9 and TRBJ2-7; 11 bases agree with TRBD2. Germline V lookup: CDR1 SGDLS, CDR2 YYNGEE. Trimming removed 4 bases from V and 4 bases from J; junction bases left unmatched: 13. The CDR3 extends over 17 amino acids. The full variable domain, rest sourced from reference TRBV9 and TRBJ2-7, is DSGVTQTPKHLITATGQRVTLRCSPRSGDLSVYWYQQSLDQGLQFLIQYYNGEERAKGNILERFSAQQFPDLHSELNLSSLELGDSALYFCASSLGSSGRARYEQYFGPGTRLTVT.

The sample holds a few counts of this clone. The chain is built from TRBV6-1 and TRBJ2-1, with 8 bases identical to TRBD2. The CDR3 is made up of 15 amino acids. Per the germline V gene, CDR1 is MNHNS and CDR2 is SASEGT. The J segment lost 7 bases and the V segment lost 2 bases, leaving 7 bases of the junction unmatched. Here the CDR3 reads CASSELAGGRNEQFF. The CDR3 DNA follows: TGTGCCAGCAGTGAACTTGCGGGAGGTAGAAATGAGCAGTTCTTC.

This clone was counted only a few times. The chain uses TRBV11-2 and TRBJ1-6, with D perhaps matching TRBD1 (5 bases). V was trimmed by 6 bases and J by 8 bases, leaving 11 bases between them. Germline V lookup: CDR1 SGHAT, CDR2 FQNNGV. CDR3 length: 13 residues. The chain's CDR3 is CASSPARDSPLHF. The CDR3 region has the DNA TGTGCCAGCAGTCCTGCCAGGGATTCACCCCTCCACTTT.

This chain joins TRBV30 and TRBJ2-7; D is possibly TRBD1 (5 bases). In germline, CDR1 is GTSNPN, CDR2 SVGIG (reference sequence). The CDR3 sequence is 14 residues long. Deletions cut 5 bases from V and 6 bases from J, with 20 bases between. In DNA, the CDR3 is TGTGCCTGGGTCCAGGGAACGGGCCCAACCGAGCAGTACTTC. Translated: CAWVQGTGPTEQYF.

The chain recombines TRBV30 with TRBJ2-5, with D hard to call. Germline V gene lookup returns CDR1 GTSNPN and CDR2 SVGIG (reference sequence). CDR3 length: 13 residues. Trimming shortened V by 2 bases and J by 2 bases, and 9 bases separated the two germline ends. CDR3 bases: TGTGCCTGGAGTCCGATCCTACAAGAGACCCAGTACTTC. This gives the protein CAWSPILQETQYF.

CDR3 region: CASSQRPGGEETQYF. The CDR3 DNA is TGTGCCAGCAGTCAACGCCCTGGGGGGGAGGAGACCCAGTACTTC. The V gene is TRBV7-2, the J gene TRBJ2-5, with 7 positions matching TRBD2. CDR3 length: 15 amino acids. The germline V gene encodes CDR1 SGHTA and CDR2 FQGNSA. V was pared by 6 bases and J by 5 bases, with 12 bases of the junction left unmatched.

This chain joins TRBV5-6 and TRBJ2-4, with D perhaps matching TRBD1 (6 bases). The CDR3 spans 14 residues. V lost 4 bases and J 2 bases, leaving 10 bases between the germline ends. CDR1 and CDR2 from the germline V gene are SGHDT and YYEEEE. CDR3 nucleotides: TGTGCCAGCAGCCCTGGGGGCTCCAAAAACATTCAGTACTTC. This gives the protein CASSPGGSKNIQYF.

This chain connects TRBV2 to TRBJ1-1; 8 nucleotides match TRBD1. J lost 9 bases, V lost 4 bases, and 7 bases had no gene match. This CDR3 is built from 13 residues. Germline V gives CDR1 SNHLY, CDR2 FYNNEI. The CDR3: CASSAGQGLKAFF. The CDR3 DNA sequence: TGTGCCAGCAGTGCTGGACAGGGATTGAAAGCTTTCTTT.

The chain has TRBV19 and TRBJ2-5, with 14 bases lining up with TRBD2. The CDR3 is 15 amino acids. Germline loops: CDR1 LNHDA, CDR2 SQIVND (reference sequence). CDR3 bases: TGTATGGGGGCCCCGGGACTAGCGGGAGAAGAGACCCAGTACTTC. It is translated as CMGAPGLAGEETQYF.

J is TRBJ1-1 and V is TRBV7-8; D not resolved. Trimming cost V 2 bases and J 3 bases, with 10 bases left between them. The CDR3 contains 14 residues. Per the germline V gene, CDR1 is SGHVS and CDR2 is FQNEAQ. The chain's CDR3 is CASSLFGIDTEAFF. The CDR3, as DNA: TGTGCCAGCAGCTTATTCGGGATCGACACTGAAGCTTTCTTT.

The chain recombines TRBV4-3 with TRBJ2-2, with 12 bases lining up with TRBD2. With V trimmed by 1 base and J by 6 bases, 3 bases remained unmatched. The germline CDR1 and CDR2 sequences are LGHNA and YSLEER. The CDR3 has 16 residues. DNA of the CDR3: TGCGCCAGCAGCCAAGTAGCTAGCGGGAGGGCCGGGGAGCTGTTTTTT. Translating it yields CASSQVASGRAGELFF.

V is TRBV7-3 and J is TRBJ2-3; D may be TRBD2 (6 bases). CDR3 length: 15 residues. CDR1 and CDR2 from the germline V gene are SGHTA and FQGTGA. Trimming removed 3 bases at V and 0 bases at J, with 10 bases between. The CDR3 reads CASSFGGTSTDTQYF. CDR3 bases: TGTGCCAGCAGCTTTGGGGGGACGAGCACAGATACGCAGTATTTT.

This chain connects TRBV7-2 to TRBJ2-1; 8 bases are shared with TRBD2. The junction had 11 bases not matched to a gene; V was cut back by 6 bases and J by 4 bases. The CDR3 runs to 16 residues. Germline V lookup: CDR1 SGHTA, CDR2 FQGNSA. CDR3 loop: CASRRGAGGRYNEQFF. The CDR3, as DNA: TGTGCCAGCAGGAGGGGGGCGGGAGGAAGATACAATGAGCAGTTCTTC.

The rearrangement joins TRBV7-9 to TRBJ2-7; D is perhaps TRBD1 (5 bases). This CDR3 is built from 14 residues. V was pared by 0 bases and J by 3 bases, with 9 bases between. Germline loops: CDR1 SEHNR, CDR2 FQNEAQ (reference sequence). This CDR3 reads CASSLATDSYEQYF. The CDR3 bases are TGTGCCAGCAGCTTAGCCACCGACAGCTACGAGCAGTACTTC. The whole variable domain, remainder taken from reference TRBV7-9 and TRBJ2-7, is DTGVSQNPRHKITKRGQNVTFRCDPISEHNRLYWYRQTLGQGPEFLTYFQNEAQLEKSRLLSDRFSAERPKGSFSTLEIQRTEQGDSAMYLCASSLATDSYEQYFGPGTRLTVT.

This chain uses TRBV7-9 with TRBJ1-1; 8 bases are a match to TRBD1. V was pared by 4 bases and J by 1 base, with 2 bases of the junction left unmatched. The germline CDR1 and CDR2 sequences are SEHNR and FQNEAQ (reference sequence). The CDR3 totals 14 residues. In DNA form, the CDR3 reads TGTGCCAGCAGCTGGGGACAGGCGAACACTGAAGCTTTCTTT. Its translation: CASSWGQANTEAFF.

The chain employs TRBV5-4 and TRBJ2-5, with TRBD2 identical over 10 bases. The CDR3 sequence is 16 residues long. Germline trimming cut 3 bases from V and 4 bases from J; bases unmatched to any gene: 9. Germline V gene data show CDR1 as SGHNT and CDR2 as YYREEE (reference sequence). CDR3 in amino acids: CASSYPSGRQAETQYF. For the CDR3, the DNA is TGTGCCAGCAGCTACCCTAGCGGGAGACAGGCAGAGACCCAGTACTTC.

The count of this clone is one. The genes are TRBV7-6 and TRBJ1-3, with 7 bases that match TRBD1. V was pared by 1 base and J by 4 bases, with 4 bases of the junction left unmatched. The length of the CDR3 is 15 residues. Germline V gene sequence: CDR1 SGHVS, CDR2 FNYEAQ. In DNA form, the CDR3 reads TGTGCCAGCAGCTTAGGGCAGGGACAGGGAAACACCATATATTTT. This translates into CASSLGQGQGNTIYF. The entire variable domain, with the rest obtained from reference TRBV7-6 and TRBJ1-3, is as follows: GAGVSQSPRYKVTKRGQDVALRCDPISGHVSLYWYRQALGQGPEFLTYFNYEAQQDKSGLPNDRFSAERPEGSISTLTIQRTEQRDSAMYRCASSLGQGQGNTIYFGEGSWLTVV.

This clone was counted a few times. The gene calls are TRBV19 and TRBJ1-5; D is ambiguous. V lost 3 bases and J 0 bases, leaving 9 bases between the germline ends. This CDR3 is built from 15 residues. Germline V CDR1 and CDR2: LNHDA, SQIVND (reference sequence). The chain's CDR3 is CASSITQYSNQPQHF. As DNA, the CDR3 is TGTGCCAGTAGTATTACACAGTATAGCAATCAGCCCCAGCATTTT.

The chain uses TRBV7-6 and TRBJ2-3, with 8 bases fitting TRBD1. Trimming took 7 bases from V and 0 from J; bases not matched to a gene: 12. Germline lookup yields CDR1 SGHVS and CDR2 FNYEAQ. This CDR3 has 17 amino acids. In DNA, the CDR3 is TGTGCCAGCACCTTTCCGGGACAGGAGTCTAGCACAGATACGCAGTATTTT. As protein: CASTFPGQESSTDTQYF.

In its sample, this clone was seen a few times. The V and J genes are TRBV28 and TRBJ2-4; D uncertain. This CDR3 comprises 13 residues. The V end was cut by 6 bases, the J end by 6 bases, with 12 bases between. Germline CDR1 is MDHEN and CDR2 is SYDVKM. CDR3 bases: TGTGCCAGCAGCCCCCTCACGGGAAACATTCAGTACTTC. Protein: CASSPLTGNIQYF. Looking up the rest from reference TRBV28 and TRBJ2-4 gives the full variable domain: DVKVTQSSRYLVKRTGEKVFLECVQDMDHENMFWYRQDPGLGLRLIYFSYDVKMKEKGDIPEGYSVSREKKERFSLILESASTNQTSMYLCASSPLTGNIQYFGAGTRLSVL.

This rearrangement joins TRBV29-1 to TRBJ2-1; D possibly corresponds to TRBD2 (6 bases). V was shortened by 5 bases and J by 5 bases, with 19 bases between the two germline ends. Germline assignment: CDR1 SQVTM and CDR2 ANQGSEA. CDR3 length equals 15 residues. This chain's CDR3 is CSVPSTSDYHNEQFF. In nucleotides, the CDR3 is TGCAGCGTTCCCTCGACTAGTGACTACCACAATGAGCAGTTCTTC.

This rearrangement joins TRBV10-3 to TRBJ2-7; TRBD1 matches at 11 bases. The CDR3 has 15 residues. The germline V gene has CDR1 ENHRY and CDR2 SYGVKD. The J segment lost 5 bases and the V segment lost 8 bases, leaving 11 bases of the junction unmatched. For the CDR3, the DNA is TGTGCCATCGGGTTCGGGACAGGGGGTTTCCACGAGCAGTACTTC. It is translated as CAIGFGTGGFHEQYF.